Each of the 4 T cell receptor beta chains below was sequenced from the same sample in a study of CD8+CD57+ T cells in acquired aplastic anemia. CD8+CD57+ cell expansion, shown by flow cytometry, had occurred in the patients selected for sequencing. CDR3 and TCR beta VDJ profiling relied on genomic DNA as the template. TCRdb independently ran MiXCR on the reads; one entry per CDR3 protein. The table lists around 430,000 distinct CDR3 sequences, under 40% of them singletons. The specimen sequenced was sorted CD4+, CD8+, or CD8+CD57+ T cells (not recorded which) from PBMCs. These receptors came from a human donor with aplastic anemia.

The gene calls are TRBV29-1 and TRBJ1-2, with TRBD1 as a possible D gene (6 bases). The CDR3 contains 13 residues. The ends were cut back, 3 bases at V and 4 bases at J, with 12 bases in the middle. Germline assignment: CDR1 SQVTM and CDR2 ANQGSEA. The CDR3 nucleotides read TGCAGCGTTGATTCGGGGGGCGCCTATGGCTACACCTTC. Its protein product is CSVDSGGAYGYTF.

This clonotype was found a few times. J is TRBJ1-1 and V is TRBV19; D remains ambiguous. V lost 5 bases to trimming and J lost 1 base, with 17 bases between them. This CDR3 has 16 amino acids. The V gene's germline CDR1 is LNHDA and CDR2 SQIVND (reference sequence). The CDR3 bases are TGTGCCAGTAGTCTCACTGGAAAGATCGGGAACACTGAAGCTTTCTTT. It yields the protein CASSLTGKIGNTEAFF.

J is TRBJ1-2 and V is TRBV4-1; D is undetermined. The germline V gene has CDR1 MGHRA and CDR2 YSYEKL. The CDR3 totals 14 residues. The V and J ends lost 3 bases and 2 bases respectively, with 10 bases between them. CDR3 coding DNA: TGCGCCAGCAGCCATTCTGTAGGGAACTATGGCTACACCTTC. This sequence encodes CASSHSVGNYGYTF.

In its sample, this clonotype was seen a few times. The rearrangement joins TRBV4-1 to TRBJ1-2; TRBD1 matches at 8 bases. CDR3 size: 16 residues. With V trimmed by 3 bases and J by 0 bases, 6 bases remained unmatched. Germline-derived CDR1 and CDR2 are MGHRA and YSYEKL. The CDR3 reads CASSQPTQGANYGYTF. As DNA, the CDR3 is TGCGCCAGCAGCCAGCCGACACAGGGGGCTAACTATGGCTACACCTTC.